A single sample is the source of the 2 T cell receptor beta chains below, sequenced in a study of cytomegalovirus exposure and HLA in healthy donors. In the PCR, 60 Vbeta and 13 Jbeta primers were used. The table came from immunoSEQ multiplex PCR; TCRdb's copy has only in-frame clones and leaves some out. Found here are 150,000 or so clones, over 65% of them singletons; the top ten hold 4.3%. The sample was PBMCs. These receptors came from a man between 18 and 29 years old in good health and CMV-seropositive.

The chain carries TRBV19 and TRBJ1-2; no clear D. Germline-derived CDR1 and CDR2 are LNHDA and SQIVND (reference sequence). Trimming pared 1 base from V and 9 bases from J, leaving 12 bases between. The CDR3 contains 13 residues. The CDR3 DNA reads as TGTGCCAGTAGTATAGGGAGGAGGGCCAGCTACACCTTC. Translating gives CASSIGRRASYTF. Full variable domain (missing parts from reference TRBV19 and TRBJ1-2): DGGITQSPKYLFRKEGQNVTLSCEQNLNHDAMYWYRQDPGQGLRLIYYSQIVNDFQKGDIAEGYSVSREKKESFPLTVTSAQKNPTAFYLCASSIGRRASYTFGSGTRLTVV.

This clone has a single count. The V call is TRBV21-1, the J call TRBJ2-1; the table calls TRBD1, which could not be checked here. TRBV21-1 is a known pseudogene. This CDR3 comprises 13 residues. CDR3 nucleotide sequence: TGTGCCAGCAGCAAATCCCGACAGAATGAGCAGTTCTTC. Protein sequence: CASSKSRQNEQFF.